The sequence of this T cell receptor beta chain was determined in a study of OX40 agonist ivuxolimab in advanced cancers. The repertoire was sequenced with immunoSEQ multiplex PCR; TCRdb's copy has only in-frame clones and lacks some. The table lists about 45,000 clones, 84% of them singletons. This clone was detected a few times. The CDR3 runs 15 residues. CDR1 MNHEY and CDR2 SVGAGI come from the germline V gene. The trim removed 2 bases at V and 4 bases at J, leaving 7 bases unmatched. The specimen was CD4+ or CD8+ T cells sorted from blood, collected in a trial of the OX40 agonist ivuxolimab. V gene TRBV6-5 combines with J gene TRBJ1-1; 7 positions match TRBD1. This receptor was identified in an adult with an advanced solid tumor such as melanoma, head and neck, liver or kidney cancer. The CDR3 protein is CASSYRGPGGTEAFF. In DNA form, the CDR3 reads TGTGCCAGCAGTTACCGCGGCCCAGGGGGCACTGAAGCTTTCTTT.